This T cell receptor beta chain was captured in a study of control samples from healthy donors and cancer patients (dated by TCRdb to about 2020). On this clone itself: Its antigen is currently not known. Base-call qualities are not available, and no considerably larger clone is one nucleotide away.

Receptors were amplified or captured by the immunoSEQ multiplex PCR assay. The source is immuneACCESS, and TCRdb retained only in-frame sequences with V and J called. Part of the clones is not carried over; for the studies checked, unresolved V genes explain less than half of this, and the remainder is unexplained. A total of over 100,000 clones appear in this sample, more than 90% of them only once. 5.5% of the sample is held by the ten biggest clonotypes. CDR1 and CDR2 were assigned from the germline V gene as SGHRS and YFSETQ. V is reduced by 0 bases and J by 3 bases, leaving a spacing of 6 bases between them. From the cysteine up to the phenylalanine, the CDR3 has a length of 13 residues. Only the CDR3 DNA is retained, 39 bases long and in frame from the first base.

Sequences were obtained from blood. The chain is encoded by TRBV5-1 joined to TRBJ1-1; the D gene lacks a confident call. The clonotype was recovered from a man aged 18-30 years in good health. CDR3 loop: CASSLDSDTEAFF. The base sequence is TGCGCCAGCAGCTTGGATTCGGACACTGAAGCTTTCTTT.